This T cell receptor beta chain was sequenced for a study of blood T cell repertoires in COVID-19. Study in general: The study drew acute and convalescent COVID-19 samples from the United States, Italy and Spain. T cells, B-cell-depleted T cells, or PBMCs supplied cDNA or gDNA.

The V segment lost 2 bases and the J segment 5 bases; nucleotides outside the gene matches: 7. CDR3 size: 15 residues. Germline assignment: CDR1 MNHEY and CDR2 SMNVEV (reference sequence). Per the original methods: Estimation of nucleated cell counts was performed using reference gene primer amplification. TCRdb's copy holds only in-frame clones and misses some; the assay was immunoSEQ multiplex PCR. V, J and clone size derive from that table, while D and trimming were established from the DNA sequence. The data contain around 95,000 clones, over 75% of them seen just once; the ten biggest clones take up around 13%.

The rearrangement links TRBV27 to TRBJ2-7, with 9 bases identical to TRBD1. Specimen: peripheral blood. This clonotype was obtained from a human donor in a cohort sampled during active COVID-19. CDR3 in amino acids: CASSLTGQGINEQYF. The CDR3, as DNA: TGTGCCAGCAGTTTAACTGGACAGGGGATTAACGAGCAGTACTTC.